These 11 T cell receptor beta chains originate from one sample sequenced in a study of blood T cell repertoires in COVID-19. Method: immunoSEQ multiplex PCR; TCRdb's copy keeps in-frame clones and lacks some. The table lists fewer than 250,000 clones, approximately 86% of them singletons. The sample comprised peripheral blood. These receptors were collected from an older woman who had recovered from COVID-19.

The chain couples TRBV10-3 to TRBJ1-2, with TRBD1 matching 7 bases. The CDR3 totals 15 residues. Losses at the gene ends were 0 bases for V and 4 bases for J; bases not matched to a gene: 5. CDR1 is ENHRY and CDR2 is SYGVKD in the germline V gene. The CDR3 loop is CAISESPQGSYGYTF. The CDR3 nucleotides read TGTGCCATCAGTGAGTCGCCACAGGGGTCCTATGGCTACACCTTC.

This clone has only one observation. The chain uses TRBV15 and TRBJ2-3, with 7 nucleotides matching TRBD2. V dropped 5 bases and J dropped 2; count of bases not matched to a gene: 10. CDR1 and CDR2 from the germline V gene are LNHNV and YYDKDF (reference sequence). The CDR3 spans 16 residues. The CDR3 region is CATSPGSRGFTDTQYF. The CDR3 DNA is TGTGCCACCAGCCCGGGGTCGCGGGGGTTCACAGATACGCAGTATTTT.

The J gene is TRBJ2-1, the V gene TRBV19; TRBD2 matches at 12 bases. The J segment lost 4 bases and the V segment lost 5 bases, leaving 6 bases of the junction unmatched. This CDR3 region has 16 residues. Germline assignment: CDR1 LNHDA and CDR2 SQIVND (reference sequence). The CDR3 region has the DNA TGTGCCAGTAGTTCCACTAGCGGGGGGCGATACAATGAGCAGTTCTTC. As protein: CASSSTSGGRYNEQFF.

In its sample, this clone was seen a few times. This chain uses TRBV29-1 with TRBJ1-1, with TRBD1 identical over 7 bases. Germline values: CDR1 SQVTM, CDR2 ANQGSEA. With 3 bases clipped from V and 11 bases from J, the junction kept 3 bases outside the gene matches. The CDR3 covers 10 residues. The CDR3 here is CSVEEGAAFF. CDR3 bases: TGCAGCGTTGAGGAGGGGGCCGCTTTCTTT.

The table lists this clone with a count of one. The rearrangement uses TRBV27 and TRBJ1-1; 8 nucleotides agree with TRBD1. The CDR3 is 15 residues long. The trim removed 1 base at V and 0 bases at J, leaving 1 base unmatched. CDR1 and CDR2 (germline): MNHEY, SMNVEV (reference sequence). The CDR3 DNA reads TGTGCCAGCAGTTTATACAGGGGGGTGAACACTGAAGCTTTCTTT. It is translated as CASSLYRGVNTEAFF.

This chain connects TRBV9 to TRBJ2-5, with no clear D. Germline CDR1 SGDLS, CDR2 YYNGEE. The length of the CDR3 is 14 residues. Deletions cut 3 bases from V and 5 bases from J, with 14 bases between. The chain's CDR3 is CASSGRPAAETQYF. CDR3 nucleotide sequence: TGTGCCAGCAGCGGCCGCCCGGCGGCGGAGACCCAGTACTTC.

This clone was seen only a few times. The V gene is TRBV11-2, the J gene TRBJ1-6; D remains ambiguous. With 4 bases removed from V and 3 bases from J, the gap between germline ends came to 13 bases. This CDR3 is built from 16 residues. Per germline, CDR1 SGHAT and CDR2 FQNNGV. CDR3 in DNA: TGTGCCAGCAGCTCGCCTGGAGGGAACTATAATTCACCCCTCCACTTT. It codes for CASSSPGGNYNSPLHF.

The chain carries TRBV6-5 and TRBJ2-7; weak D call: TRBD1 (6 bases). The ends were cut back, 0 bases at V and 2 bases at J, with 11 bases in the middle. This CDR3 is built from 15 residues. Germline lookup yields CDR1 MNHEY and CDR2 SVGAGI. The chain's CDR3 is CASSYSMDSTYEQYF. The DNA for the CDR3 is TGTGCCAGCAGTTACTCGATGGACAGCACCTACGAGCAGTACTTC.

The CDR3 loop reads CASSLAGGDYEQYF. CDR3 nucleotide sequence: TGCGCCAGCAGCTTGGCTGGGGGGGACTACGAGCAGTACTTC. The gene calls are TRBV5-1 and TRBJ2-7; the match to TRBD2 covers 7 bases. Germline trimming cut 0 bases from V and 3 bases from J; bases unmatched to any gene: 3. The CDR3 runs 14 residues. Germline CDR1 and CDR2: SGHRS and YFSETQ.

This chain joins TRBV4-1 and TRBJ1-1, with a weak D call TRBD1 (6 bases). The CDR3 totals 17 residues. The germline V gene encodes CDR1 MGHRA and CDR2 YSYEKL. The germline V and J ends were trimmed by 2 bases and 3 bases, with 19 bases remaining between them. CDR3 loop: CASSQRPTTGTDTEAFF. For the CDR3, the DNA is TGCGCCAGCAGCCAACGCCCTACCACAGGGACGGACACTGAAGCTTTCTTT.

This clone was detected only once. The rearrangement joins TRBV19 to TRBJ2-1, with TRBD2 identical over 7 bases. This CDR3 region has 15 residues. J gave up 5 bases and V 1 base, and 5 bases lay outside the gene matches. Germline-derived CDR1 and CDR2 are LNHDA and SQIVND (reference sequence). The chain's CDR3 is CASSIAPGLDNEQFF. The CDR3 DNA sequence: TGTGCCAGTAGTATAGCCCCCGGACTAGACAATGAGCAGTTCTTC.